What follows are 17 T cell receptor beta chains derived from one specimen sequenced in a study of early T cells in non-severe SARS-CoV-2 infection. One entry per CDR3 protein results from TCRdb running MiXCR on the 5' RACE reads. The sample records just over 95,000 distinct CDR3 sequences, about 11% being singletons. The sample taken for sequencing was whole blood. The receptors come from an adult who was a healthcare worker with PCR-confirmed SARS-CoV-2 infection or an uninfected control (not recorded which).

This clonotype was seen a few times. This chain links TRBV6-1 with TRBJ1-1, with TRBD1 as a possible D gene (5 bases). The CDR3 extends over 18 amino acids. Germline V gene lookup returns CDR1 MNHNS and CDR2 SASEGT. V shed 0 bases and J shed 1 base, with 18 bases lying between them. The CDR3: CASSEAVAGLTSNTEAFF. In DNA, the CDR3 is TGTGCCAGCAGTGAAGCTGTGGCAGGGTTAACTTCGAACACTGAAGCTTTCTTT.

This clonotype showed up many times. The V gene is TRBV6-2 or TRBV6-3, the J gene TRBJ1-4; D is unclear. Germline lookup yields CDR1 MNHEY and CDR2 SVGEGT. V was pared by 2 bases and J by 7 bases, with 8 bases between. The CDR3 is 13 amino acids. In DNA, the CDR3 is TGTGCCAGCAGTTACACCGGCCCTGAAAAACTGTTTTTT. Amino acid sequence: CASSYTGPEKLFF.

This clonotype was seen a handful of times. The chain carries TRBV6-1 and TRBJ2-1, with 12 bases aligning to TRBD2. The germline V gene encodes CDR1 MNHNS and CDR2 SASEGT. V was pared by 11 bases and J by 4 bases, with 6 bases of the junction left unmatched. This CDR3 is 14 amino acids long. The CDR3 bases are TGTGCCGGTCGACTAGCGGGGGCGTACAATGAGCAGTTCTTC. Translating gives CAGRLAGAYNEQFF.

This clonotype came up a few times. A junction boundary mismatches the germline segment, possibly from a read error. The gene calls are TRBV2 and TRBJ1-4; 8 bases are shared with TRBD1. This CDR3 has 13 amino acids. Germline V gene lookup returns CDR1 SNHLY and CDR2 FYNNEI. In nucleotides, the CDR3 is TGTGCCAGCGATCTGGACAGGGCCTCGCGTGGGATTTTT. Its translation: CASDLDRASRGIF.

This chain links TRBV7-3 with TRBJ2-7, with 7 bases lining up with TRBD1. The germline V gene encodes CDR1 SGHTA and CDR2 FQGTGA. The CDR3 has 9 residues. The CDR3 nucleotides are TGTGCCACCCGAGGGGGCTCTCGTGTC. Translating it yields CATRGGSRV.

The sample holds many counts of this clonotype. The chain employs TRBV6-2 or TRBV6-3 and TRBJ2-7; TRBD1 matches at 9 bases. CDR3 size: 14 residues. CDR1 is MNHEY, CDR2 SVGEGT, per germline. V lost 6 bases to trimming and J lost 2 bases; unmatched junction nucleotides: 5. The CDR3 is CASRSGQGPYEQYF. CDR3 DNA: TGTGCCAGCAGATCGGGACAGGGCCCCTACGAGCAGTACTTC.

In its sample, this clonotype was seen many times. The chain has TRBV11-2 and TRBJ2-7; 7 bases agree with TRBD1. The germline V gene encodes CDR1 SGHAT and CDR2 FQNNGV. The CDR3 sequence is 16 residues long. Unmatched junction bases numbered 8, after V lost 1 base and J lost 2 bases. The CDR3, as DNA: TGTGCCAGCAGCTTAGGGCTTGTGACAGGGACCTACGAGCAGTACTTC. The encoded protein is CASSLGLVTGTYEQYF.

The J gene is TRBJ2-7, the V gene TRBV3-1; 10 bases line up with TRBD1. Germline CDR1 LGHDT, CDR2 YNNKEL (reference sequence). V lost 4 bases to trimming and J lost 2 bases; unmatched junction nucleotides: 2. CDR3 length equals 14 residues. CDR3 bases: TGTGCCAGCAGCCGACAGGGGGCTCCCTACGAGCAGTACTTC. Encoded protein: CASSRQGAPYEQYF.

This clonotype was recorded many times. The DNA for the CDR3 is TGTGCCAGCAGTTTCTTCCGGGACCCCGCGTCCGGGGAGCTGTTTTTT. Translating it yields CASSFFRDPASGELFF. This chain uses TRBV28 with TRBJ2-2; possibly TRBD1 or TRBD2 for D (5 bases each). The CDR3 length is 16 residues. Germline CDR1 MDHEN, CDR2 SYDVKM. Trimming cost V 3 bases and J 6 bases, with 17 bases left between them.

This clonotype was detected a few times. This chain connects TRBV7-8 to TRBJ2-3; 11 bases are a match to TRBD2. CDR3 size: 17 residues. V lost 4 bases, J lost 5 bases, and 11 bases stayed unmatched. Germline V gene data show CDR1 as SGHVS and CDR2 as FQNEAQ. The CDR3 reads CASSYNLAGGRGDTQYF. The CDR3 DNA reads TGTGCCAGCAGCTATAACCTAGCGGGGGGCCGTGGAGATACGCAGTATTTT.

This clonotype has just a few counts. The CDR3 spells CSASRDGSNQPQHF. The DNA of the CDR3 is TGCAGTGCTTCCCGGGACGGCAGCAATCAGCCCCAGCATTTT. The V and J genes are TRBV20-1 and TRBJ1-5, with D perhaps TRBD1 (5 bases). Germline V gives CDR1 DFQATT, CDR2 SNEGSKA (reference sequence). CDR3 length: 14 residues. The ends were cut back, 5 bases at V and 1 base at J, with 12 bases in the middle.

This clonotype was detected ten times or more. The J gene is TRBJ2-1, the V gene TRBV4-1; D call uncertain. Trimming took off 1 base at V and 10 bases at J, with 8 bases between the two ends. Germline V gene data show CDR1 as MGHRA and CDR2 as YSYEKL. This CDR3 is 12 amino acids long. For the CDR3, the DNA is TGCGCCAGCAGCCAAGTAGGGCCCGAGCAGTTCTTC. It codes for CASSQVGPEQFF.

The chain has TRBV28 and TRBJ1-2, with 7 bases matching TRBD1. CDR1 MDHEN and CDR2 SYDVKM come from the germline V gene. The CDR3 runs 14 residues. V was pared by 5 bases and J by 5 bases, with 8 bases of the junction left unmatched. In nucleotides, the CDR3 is TGTGCCAGCAGTCGACAGGGCCGGGCTTATGGCTACACCTTC. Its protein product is CASSRQGRAYGYTF.

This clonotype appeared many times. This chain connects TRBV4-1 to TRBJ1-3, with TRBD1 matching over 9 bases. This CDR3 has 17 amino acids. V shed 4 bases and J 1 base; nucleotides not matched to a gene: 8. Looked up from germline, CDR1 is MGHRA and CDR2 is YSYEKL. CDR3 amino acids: CASSLSDGTGSGNTIYF. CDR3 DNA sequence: TGCGCCAGCAGCCTCTCCGACGGGACAGGGTCTGGAAACACCATATATTTT.

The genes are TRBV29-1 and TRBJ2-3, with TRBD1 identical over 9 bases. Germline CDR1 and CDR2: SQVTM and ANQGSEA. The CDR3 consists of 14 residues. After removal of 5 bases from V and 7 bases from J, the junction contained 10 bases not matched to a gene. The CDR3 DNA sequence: TGCAGCGTTCTACCGGGACAGGGCGTAAATACGCAGTATTTT. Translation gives CSVLPGQGVNTQYF.

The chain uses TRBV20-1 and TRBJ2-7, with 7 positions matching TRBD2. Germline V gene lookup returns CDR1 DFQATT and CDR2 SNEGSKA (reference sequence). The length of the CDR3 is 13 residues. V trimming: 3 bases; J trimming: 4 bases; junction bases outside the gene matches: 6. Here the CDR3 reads CSARGGTAYEQYF. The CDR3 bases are TGCAGTGCTAGGGGGGGGACGGCTTACGAGCAGTACTTC.

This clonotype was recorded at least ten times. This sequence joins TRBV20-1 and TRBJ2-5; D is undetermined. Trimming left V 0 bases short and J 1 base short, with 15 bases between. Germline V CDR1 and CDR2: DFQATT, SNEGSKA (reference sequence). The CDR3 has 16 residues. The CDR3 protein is CSARDNKRGAQETQYF. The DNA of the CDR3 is TGCAGTGCTAGAGATAATAAGCGTGGCGCCCAAGAGACCCAGTACTTC.